This record covers a single TCR beta chain. The data derive from a study of T cell responses to AZD1222 COVID-19 vaccine. The table came from immunoSEQ multiplex PCR; TCRdb's copy has only in-frame clones and leaves some out. Here the sample spans about 120,000 clones, approximately 85% being singletons. The source is an adult in good health. Specimen: peripheral blood, collected on day 0 of MenACWY control vaccination.

CDR3 sequence: CASSTNSGGENEQFF. CDR3 coding DNA: TGTGCCAGTAGTACAAATAGCGGGGGGGAAAATGAGCAGTTCTTC. This chain links TRBV19 with TRBJ2-1; 11 nucleotides match TRBD2. J lost 7 bases, V lost 4 bases, and 6 bases had no gene match. The CDR3 is 15 residues long. Germline V gene data show CDR1 as LNHDA and CDR2 as SQIVND (reference sequence).